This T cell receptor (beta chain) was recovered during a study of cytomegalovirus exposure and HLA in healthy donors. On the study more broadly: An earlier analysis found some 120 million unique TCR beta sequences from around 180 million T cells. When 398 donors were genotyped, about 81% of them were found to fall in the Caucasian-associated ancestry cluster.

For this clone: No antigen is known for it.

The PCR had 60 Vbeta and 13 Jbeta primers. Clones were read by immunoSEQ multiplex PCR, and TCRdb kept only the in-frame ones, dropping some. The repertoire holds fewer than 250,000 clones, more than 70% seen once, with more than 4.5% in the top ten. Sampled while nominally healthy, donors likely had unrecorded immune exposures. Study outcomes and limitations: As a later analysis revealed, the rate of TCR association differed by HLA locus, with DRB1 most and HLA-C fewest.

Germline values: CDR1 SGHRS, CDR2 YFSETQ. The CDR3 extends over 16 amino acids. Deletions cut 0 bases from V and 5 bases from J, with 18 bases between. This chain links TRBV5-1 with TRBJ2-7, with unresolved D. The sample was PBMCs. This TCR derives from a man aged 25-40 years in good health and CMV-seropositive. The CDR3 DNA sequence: TGCGCCAGCAGCTTGGAATCCCCAACGTTGGGCAACGAGCAGTACTTC. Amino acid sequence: CASSLESPTLGNEQYF.